This TCR beta chain was retrieved from a study of blood T cell repertoires in COVID-19. Generated by immunoSEQ multiplex PCR, the TCRdb table keeps only in-frame clones and is missing some. The sample gives around 20,000 clones, just over 90% of which show up once; around 8.3% is in the top ten. Trimming cost V 0 bases and J 12 bases, with 6 bases left between them. This CDR3 spans 11 amino acids. The specimen sequenced was peripheral blood. This TCR was recovered from a human donor in a cohort sampled during active COVID-19. J is TRBJ2-1 and V is TRBV12-3 or TRBV12-4, with D unresolved. CDR3 DNA: TGTGCCAGCAGTTTAGCTTCCGGGCAGTTCTTC. The encoded protein is CASSLASGQFF.